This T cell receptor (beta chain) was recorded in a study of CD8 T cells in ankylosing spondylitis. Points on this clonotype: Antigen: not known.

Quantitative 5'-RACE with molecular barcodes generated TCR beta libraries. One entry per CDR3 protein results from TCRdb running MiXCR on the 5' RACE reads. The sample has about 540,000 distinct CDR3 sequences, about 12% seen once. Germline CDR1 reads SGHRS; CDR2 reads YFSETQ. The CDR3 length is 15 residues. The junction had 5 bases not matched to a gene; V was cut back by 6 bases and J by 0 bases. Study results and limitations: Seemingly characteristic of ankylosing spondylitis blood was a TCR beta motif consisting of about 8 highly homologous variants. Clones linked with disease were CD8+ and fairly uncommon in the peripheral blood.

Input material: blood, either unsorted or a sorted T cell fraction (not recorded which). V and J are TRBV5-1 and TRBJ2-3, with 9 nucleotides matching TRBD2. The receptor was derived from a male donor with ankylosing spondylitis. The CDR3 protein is CASKATSGSTDTQYF. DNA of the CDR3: TGCGCCAGCAAGGCTACTAGCGGGAGCACAGATACGCAGTATTTT.